This record covers a single T cell receptor (beta chain). Its specificity is not known. Its ends do not fully match the called genes, so a read error is possible. The PCR had 60 Vbeta and 13 Jbeta primers. Sequencing was performed with immunoSEQ multiplex PCR; in TCRdb, only in-frame clones are kept and a portion is missing. The sample carries 85,000 to 100,000 clones, 84% recorded once. This sample stems from a study of cytomegalovirus exposure and HLA in healthy donors. Findings and caveats of the study: Associated with cytomegalovirus, according to the listing, were 164 TCR beta chains.

Nominally healthy donors were sampled, though unrecorded immune exposures were likely. The sequenced sample consisted of PBMCs. This sequence originates from a woman younger than 35 in good health and CMV-seropositive.

The CDR3, as DNA: TGTGCCAGCAGCTTTCCGGGGTTAGCCCGGTCCCCTTTT. Translated, it gives CASSFPGLARSPF. The genes are TRBV5-4 and TRBJ2-3; D possibly corresponds to TRBD2 (5 bases). Germline V gene data show CDR1 as SGHNT and CDR2 as YYREEE (reference sequence). This CDR3 has 13 residues.